The 24 T cell receptor beta chains below all came from one sample that was sequenced in a study of CD8 T cells in Susac syndrome. An input of roughly 0.5 to 1 ug of RNA was subjected to reverse transcription using random hexamers. TCRdb reprocessed the immunoSEQ multiplex PCR reads via MiXCR and lists one record per CDR3 protein. The table lists 200,000 to 300,000 distinct CDR3 sequences, almost 97% of them singletons, with about 0.1% in the top ten. The sequenced material came from CD4+ T cells from PBMCs. The receptors originated from a human donor with Susac syndrome.

The chain uses TRBV30 and TRBJ1-1, with no clear D. Germline V gene sequence: CDR1 GTSNPN, CDR2 SVGIG (reference sequence). The length of the CDR3 is 13 residues. Trimming stripped 0 bases from V and 5 bases from J, with 10 bases between. The CDR3 DNA follows: TGTGCCTGGAGTGTCCGGAGGATGACTGAAGCTTTCTTT. Translating gives CAWSVRRMTEAFF.

This sequence joins TRBV27 and TRBJ1-5; TRBD1 might be the D (6 bases). Deletions cut 8 bases from V and 6 bases from J, with 14 bases between. The CDR3 consists of 13 residues. The germline V gene has CDR1 MNHEY and CDR2 SMNVEV (reference sequence). The CDR3 sequence: CASGGGLTQPQHF. The CDR3 DNA reads as TGTGCCAGCGGCGGGGGGCTAACTCAGCCCCAGCATTTT.

The rearrangement links TRBV29-1 to TRBJ1-2; D call uncertain. Trimming removed 2 bases from V and 9 bases from J, with 4 bases in between. CDR1 is SQVTM and CDR2 is ANQGSEA in the germline V gene. This CDR3 is built from 9 residues. The CDR3 loop is CSVEPRYTF. CDR3 nucleotides: TGCAGCGTTGAACCCCGCTACACCTTC.

The chain is built from TRBV20-1 and TRBJ2-7, with 9 bases aligning to TRBD2. Per the germline V gene, CDR1 is DFQATT and CDR2 is SNEGSKA (reference sequence). The V segment lost 0 bases and the J segment 7 bases; nucleotides outside the gene matches: 16. The CDR3 is 17 amino acids. The CDR3 sequence: CSARDYSGSAIGGEQYF. The CDR3 nucleotides read TGCAGTGCTAGAGATTATAGCGGGAGCGCGATAGGGGGGGAGCAGTACTTC.

The chain couples TRBV20-1 to TRBJ2-3, with 7 bases identical to TRBD2. Germline CDR1 and CDR2: DFQATT and SNEGSKA (reference sequence). This CDR3 is 16 amino acids long. V gave up 3 bases and J gave up 7 bases; unmatched junction bases: 16. The DNA of the CDR3 is TGCAGTGCTAGCCGTCCTAGGGGCGGGAGTAAGAATACGCAGTATTTT. Its translation: CSASRPRGGSKNTQYF.

CDR3 nucleotides: TGTGCCAGCAGCGTGCTAGGGGAGACCCAGTACTTC. Encoded protein: CASSVLGETQYF. The chain uses TRBV9 and TRBJ2-5; D gene ambiguous. V lost 2 bases to trimming and J lost 5 bases, with 7 bases between them. Germline lookup yields CDR1 SGDLS and CDR2 YYNGEE. The CDR3 is 12 residues long.

This chain links TRBV12-3 or TRBV12-4 with TRBJ2-5; D is undetermined. V lost 7 bases and J lost 6, with 18 bases in between. This CDR3 has 14 amino acids. CDR3: CASTIHGPEQTQYF. The CDR3 nucleotides read TGTGCCAGCACCATCCACGGCCCCGAACAGACCCAGTACTTC.

The chain uses TRBV20-1 and TRBJ1-1; possible D gene TRBD1, 6 bases. Germline V lookup: CDR1 DFQATT, CDR2 SNEGSKA (reference sequence). V lost 6 bases and J lost 2, with 13 bases in between. This CDR3 contains 13 residues. The CDR3 reads CSAPGTINTEAFF. In DNA, the CDR3 is TGCAGTGCCCCCGGGACAATCAACACTGAAGCTTTCTTT.

The chain couples TRBV25-1 to TRBJ2-3; a weak D match, TRBD2 (6 bases). CDR1 MGHDK and CDR2 SYGVNS come from the germline V gene. Trimming shortened V by 4 bases and J by 4 bases, and 9 bases separated the two germline ends. This CDR3 contains 13 residues. DNA of the CDR3: TGTGCCAGCAGTGGACTAGAATCAGATACGCAGTATTTT. Protein: CASSGLESDTQYF.

The gene calls are TRBV12-3 or TRBV12-4 and TRBJ2-5, with D perhaps given as TRBD1 or TRBD2 (5 bases each). This CDR3 spans 14 amino acids. Trimming pared 7 bases from V and 1 base from J, leaving 13 bases between. This chain's CDR3 is CASTRGQGQETQYF. Here the CDR3 DNA reads TGTGCCAGCACCCGAGGGCAGGGCCAAGAGACCCAGTACTTC.

J is TRBJ2-7 and V is TRBV6-6; 8 bases are shared with TRBD1. The germline gives CDR1 MNHNY, CDR2 SVGAGI (reference sequence). The CDR3 consists of 12 residues. CDR3 sequence (DNA): TGTTCGACGACAGGGGAACTCTACGAGCAGTACTTC. Translated: CSTTGELYEQYF.

The chain is built from TRBV28 and TRBJ1-5; tentative D call: TRBD1 (6 bases). Per germline, CDR1 MDHEN and CDR2 SYDVKM. V was clipped by 8 bases and J by 0 bases, with 26 bases between them. This CDR3 spans 19 amino acids. The CDR3 spells CASLPGGTTGFYSNQPQHF. The CDR3 DNA reads TGTGCCAGCCTCCCCGGCGGGACAACAGGGTTCTATAGCAATCAGCCCCAGCATTTT.

CDR3 loop: CSGLAPNYEQYF. In DNA, the CDR3 is TGCAGTGGGCTAGCTCCAAATTACGAGCAGTACTTC. The chain joins TRBV20-1 to TRBJ2-7; D perhaps matches TRBD2 (5 bases). Germline CDR1 and CDR2: DFQATT and SNEGSKA (reference sequence). Trimming shortened V by 7 bases and J by 4 bases, and 14 bases separated the two germline ends. This CDR3 region has 12 residues.

This chain joins TRBV7-8 and TRBJ2-1, with D unresolved. CDR1 and CDR2 from the germline V gene are SGHVS and FQNEAQ. This CDR3 region has 16 residues. V lost 2 bases to trimming and J lost 5 bases, with 16 bases between them. CDR3 coding DNA: TGTGCCAGCAGCTTAAGTCGTCGCCTAGGGCACAATGAGCAGTTCTTC. It translates to CASSLSRRLGHNEQFF.

V and J are TRBV27 and TRBJ1-4; TRBD1 is a possible D gene (6 bases). The CDR3 extends over 15 amino acids. Germline V gene data show CDR1 as MNHEY and CDR2 as SMNVEV (reference sequence). Trimming left V 3 bases short and J 5 bases short, with 13 bases between. The CDR3 reads CASSLRGTVNEKLFF. Written as DNA, the CDR3 is TGTGCCAGCAGTTTGAGGGGGACTGTGAATGAAAAACTGTTTTTT.

The V and J genes are TRBV19 and TRBJ2-1; D is uncertain. Trimming cost V 7 bases and J 0 bases, with 4 bases left between them. CDR1 is LNHDA, CDR2 SQIVND, per germline (reference sequence). The CDR3 is made up of 12 amino acids. The CDR3 DNA reads TGTGCCAGTACCACCTCCTACAATGAGCAGTTCTTC. The encoded protein is CASTTSYNEQFF.

J is TRBJ2-7 and V is TRBV12-3 or TRBV12-4; D call uncertain. With 5 bases removed from V and 2 bases from J, the gap between germline ends came to 13 bases. The CDR3 contains 14 residues. The CDR3 spells CASSANSKPYEQYF. The CDR3 region has the DNA TGTGCCAGCAGTGCCAATTCAAAACCCTACGAGCAGTACTTC.

The chain links TRBV15 to TRBJ1-1; 9 bases agree with TRBD1. The J segment lost 1 base and the V segment lost 1 base, leaving 1 base of the junction unmatched. This CDR3 has 15 residues. Germline-derived CDR1 and CDR2 are LNHNV and YYDKDF (reference sequence). Here the CDR3 reads CATSRGGQGNTEAFF. The DNA of the CDR3 is TGTGCCACCAGCAGAGGGGGACAGGGGAACACTGAAGCTTTCTTT.

V is TRBV4-2 and J is TRBJ2-5; D gene uncertain. Trimming cost V 0 bases and J 7 bases, with 9 bases left between them. The CDR3 has 13 amino acids. Looked up from germline, CDR1 is LGHNA and CDR2 is YNFKEQ. The CDR3 here is CASSQDWTGTQYF. CDR3 sequence (DNA): TGTGCCAGCAGCCAAGACTGGACGGGGACCCAGTACTTC.

This clonotype was seen once. The rearrangement links TRBV19 to TRBJ1-1; D remains ambiguous. Germline CDR1 and CDR2: LNHDA and SQIVND (reference sequence). V gave up 3 bases and J gave up 7 bases, with 12 bases separating them. CDR3 length: 13 amino acids. The CDR3 DNA is TGTGCCAGTAGTATCTCCCACTCTGGTGAAGCTTTCTTT. As protein: CASSISHSGEAFF.

The genes are TRBV20-1 and TRBJ2-3; TRBD2 is a possible D gene (6 bases). With 1 base removed from V and 2 bases from J, the gap between germline ends came to 16 bases. The CDR3 runs to 16 residues. Germline V gene sequence: CDR1 DFQATT, CDR2 SNEGSKA (reference sequence). CDR3 amino acids: CSARGEMGRITDTQYF. CDR3 nucleotides: TGCAGTGCTAGAGGCGAAATGGGGAGGATCACAGATACGCAGTATTTT.

This clonotype occurred once. The chain has TRBV5-1 and TRBJ2-2; tentative D call: TRBD1 (6 bases). The CDR3 length is 15 residues. V was clipped by 0 bases and J by 6 bases, with 12 bases between them. Germline V gives CDR1 SGHRS, CDR2 YFSETQ. The CDR3 nucleotides read TGCGCCAGCAGCTTGGTGGACAGCCGGGCCGGGGAGCTGTTTTTT. This encodes CASSLVDSRAGELFF. Full variable domain (outside the CDR3, taken from reference TRBV5-1 and TRBJ2-2): KAGVTQTPRYLIKTRGQQVTLSCSPISGHRSVSWYQQTPGQGLQFLFEYFSETQRNKGNFPGRFSGRQFSNSRSEMNVSTLELGDSALYLCASSLVDSRAGELFFGEGSRLTVL.

The chain links TRBV7-9 to TRBJ1-1; D is uncertain. Germline V gene sequence: CDR1 SEHNR, CDR2 FQNEAQ (reference sequence). The CDR3 runs to 13 residues. The ends were cut back, 7 bases at V and 6 bases at J, with 15 bases in the middle. In nucleotides, the CDR3 is TGTGCCAGCAAATCTCGGGGTTGGGCTGAAGCTTTCTTT. Encoded protein: CASKSRGWAEAFF.

The CDR3 DNA is TGTGCCAGTAGTATCAGAGAGGGGAAGTACGAGCAGTACTTC. This codes for CASSIREGKYEQYF. The chain recombines TRBV19 with TRBJ2-7; D might be TRBD1 or TRBD2, each matching 5 bases. The V end was cut by 3 bases, the J end by 4 bases, with 13 bases between. The CDR3 totals 14 residues. CDR1 and CDR2 from the germline V gene are LNHDA and SQIVND (reference sequence).